This T cell receptor beta chain was documented in a study of T-cell memory formation after mild COVID-19. The V end lost 4 bases, the J end lost 8 bases, and 5 bases lay between the germline ends. The CDR3 length is 11 residues. The germline V gene has CDR1 SGHAT and CDR2 FQNNGV. TCRdb fed the 5' RACE reads into MiXCR, producing one record per CDR3 protein. The table includes a few hundred thousand distinct CDR3 sequences, 15% to 20% detected once. The sample consisted of PBMCs or a T cell subset sorted from them (not recorded which). This rearrangement joins TRBV11-2 to TRBJ2-2, with D hard to call. The TCR was taken from a young man who had mild COVID-19 (a few samples of this study predate the infection). Cell type and time point are not known. The CDR3 DNA reads as TGTGCCAGCAGCTACCTGGGGGAGCTGTTTTTT. Amino acid sequence: CASSYLGELFF.